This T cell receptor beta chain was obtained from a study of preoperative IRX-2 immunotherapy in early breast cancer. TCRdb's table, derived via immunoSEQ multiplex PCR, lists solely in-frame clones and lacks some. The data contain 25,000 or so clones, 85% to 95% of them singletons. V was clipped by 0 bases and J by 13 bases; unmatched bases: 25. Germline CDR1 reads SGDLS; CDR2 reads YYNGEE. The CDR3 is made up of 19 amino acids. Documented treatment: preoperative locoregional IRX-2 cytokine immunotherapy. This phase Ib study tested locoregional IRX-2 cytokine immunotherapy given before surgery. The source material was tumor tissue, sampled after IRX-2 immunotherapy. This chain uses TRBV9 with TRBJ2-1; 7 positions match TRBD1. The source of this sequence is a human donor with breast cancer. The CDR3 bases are TGTGCCAGCAGCGTAGTTCCTTCGGGACAGATGATCACCAATGGCGGACAGTTCTTC. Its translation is CASSVVPSGQMITNGGQFF.